At least ten counts were recorded for the clone carrying this T cell receptor beta chain. Preparing the TCRbeta library involved the use of unique molecular identifiers. TCRdb independently ran MiXCR on the PCR reads; one entry per CDR3 protein. In the table there are hundreds of thousands of distinct CDR3 sequences, 9.9% of which are singletons. CDR1 is MNHEY and CDR2 is SVGAGI in the germline V gene. CDR3 size: 15 residues. Trimming pared 0 bases from V and 5 bases from J, leaving 13 bases between. These data are taken from a study of T-cell reconstitution after alpha-beta-depleted transplantation in children.

The sample consisted of PBMCs from the stem cell graft donor, taken from the stem cell graft. This sequence was found in a human donor who donated a stem cell graft to a child with SCID. The rearrangement links TRBV6-5 to TRBJ2-5; tentative D call: TRBD1 (5 bases). This chain's CDR3 is CASSYSSGIRETQYF. The DNA of the CDR3 is TGTGCCAGCAGTTACTCGTCAGGGATTAGGGAGACCCAGTACTTC.